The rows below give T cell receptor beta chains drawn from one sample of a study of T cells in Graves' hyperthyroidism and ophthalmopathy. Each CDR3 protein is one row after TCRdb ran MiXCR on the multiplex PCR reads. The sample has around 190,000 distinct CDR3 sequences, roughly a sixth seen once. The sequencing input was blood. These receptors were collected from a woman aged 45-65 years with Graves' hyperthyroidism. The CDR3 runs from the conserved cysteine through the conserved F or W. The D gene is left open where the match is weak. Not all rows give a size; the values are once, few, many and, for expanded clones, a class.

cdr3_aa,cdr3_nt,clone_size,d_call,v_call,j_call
CASSYEGIISGANVLTF,TGTGCCAGCAGTTATGAGGGGATTATCTCTGGGGCCAACGTCCTGACTTTC,few,NA,TRBV6-1,TRBJ2-6
CASSLWKGRDTEAFF,TGTGCCAGCAGCTTGTGGAAGGGTCGGGACACTGAAGCTTTCTTT,many,NA,TRBV5-5,TRBJ1-1
CASSWRDSQETQYF,TGTGCCAGCAGCTGGCGGGACAGCCAAGAGACCCAGTACTTC,NA,NA,TRBV5-6,TRBJ2-5
CASSLTRDRKLEQIF,TGTGCCAGCAGCTTGACACGGGACAGGAAACTTGAGCAGATCTTC,NA,TRBD1,TRBV5-4,TRBJ2-1
CASSYITNTGELFF,TGTGCCAGCAGTTACATCACGAACACCGGGGAGCTGTTTTTT,few,NA,TRBV27,TRBJ2-2
CASSYSAGIYEQYF,TGTGCCAGCAGTTACTCGGCCGGTATCTACGAGCAGTACTTC,many,NA,TRBV6-2/TRBV6-3,TRBJ2-7
CSVRVWTAEETQYF,TGCAGCGTACGAGTGTGGACGGCGGAAGAGACCCAGTACTTC,many,NA,TRBV29-1,TRBJ2-5
CSAAYSGTGNTGELFF,TGCAGTGCTGCTTATTCCGGGACAGGCAACACCGGGGAGCTGTTTTTT,many,TRBD1,TRBV20-1,TRBJ2-2
CASSRGTPYNEQFF,TGTGCCAGCAGCAGGGGGACACCCTACAATGAGCAGTTCTTC,NA,TRBD1,TRBV6-1,TRBJ2-1
CSVDHKVGYTF,TGCAGCGTTGACCACAAGGTCGGCTACACCTTC,few,NA,TRBV29-1,TRBJ1-2
CASSLVTKTRSGKEQGYEETQYF,TGTGCCAGCAGCTTAGTGACCAAAACGCGATCTGGAAAGGAACAGGGATACGAGGAGACCCAGTACTTC,NA,NA,TRBV7-6,TRBJ2-5
CASSFGTADTQYF,TGTGCCAGCAGTTTTGGCACCGCAGATACGCAGTATTTT,NA,NA,TRBV28,TRBJ2-3
CASSGGLKGTQYF,TGTGCCAGCAGCGGGGGACTTAAGGGGACCCAGTACTTC,many,NA,TRBV7-3,TRBJ2-5
CATSRSPENEQFF,TGTGCCACCAGCAGAAGCCCCGAGAATGAGCAGTTCTTC,few,NA,TRBV15,TRBJ2-1
CASSLGLAFHNEQFF,TGTGCCAGCAGCTTAGGGCTAGCGTTTCACAATGAGCAGTTCTTC,NA,NA,TRBV7-3,TRBJ2-1
CSAARSRGETQYF,TGCAGTGCTGCTCGGTCGCGGGGGGAGACCCAGTACTTC,many,TRBD2,TRBV20-1,TRBJ2-5
CASSNGLAGVYEQYF,TGTGCCAGCAGCAACGGACTAGCGGGAGTTTACGAGCAGTACTTC,NA,TRBD2,TRBV14,TRBJ2-7
CASSRMPRDTGELFF,TGTGCCAGCAGTCGAATGCCCAGGGATACCGGGGAGCTGTTTTTT,few,NA,TRBV27,TRBJ2-2
CASSSFRTSGRVYTGELFF,TGTGCCAGCAGTTCATTCCGGACTAGCGGGAGGGTCTACACCGGGGAGCTGTTTTTT,once,TRBD2,TRBV28,TRBJ2-2
CASSQDGGRDQPQHF,TGCGCCAGCAGCCAAGACGGGGGGAGGGATCAGCCCCAGCATTTT,NA,NA,TRBV4-1,TRBJ1-5
CASSPRSYNEQFF,TGTGCCAGCAGCCCGAGAAGCTACAATGAGCAGTTCTTC,many,NA,TRBV7-9,TRBJ2-1
CASSRVGNEQYF,TGTGCCAGCAGCCGGGTGGGGAACGAGCAGTACTTC,many,NA,TRBV3-1,TRBJ2-7
CSARVVLSGRNEQYF,TGCAGTGCTAGAGTGGTACTTAGCGGGAGAAACGAGCAGTACTTC,NA,TRBD2,TRBV20-1,TRBJ2-7
CASSLSFLGLSNQPQHF,TGTGCCAGCAGTTTATCGTTTTTGGGACTTAGCAATCAGCCCCAGCATTTT,NA,NA,TRBV27,TRBJ1-5
CSPRLMDLYNEQFF,TGCAGTCCACGACTGATGGACCTCTACAATGAGCAGTTCTTC,many,NA,TRBV20-1,TRBJ2-1